One TCR beta chain is described in this entry. This clone was counted a few times. Its target antigen remains unknown. The sample holds no much larger clone one base away, and base qualities are not on file. The record originates from a study of cytomegalovirus exposure and HLA in healthy donors (TCRdb year 2017). For the wider study: An earlier analysis of 587 of the donors reported about 260 Gb of sequence data and 117 million unique TCR beta sequences obtained from about 179 million T cells. About 320 gigabases of sequencing data and tens of millions of unique TCR sequences were included in an early release covering over 600 HLA-typed donors. The genetic ancestry cluster associated with self-reported Caucasian donors included roughly 84% of the roughly 400 genotyped donors. The study aimed to test whether cataloging public T cell receptors could reveal signatures of past pathogen exposure. The study profiled the T cell repertoires of around 700 subjects by immunosequencing and related them to cytomegalovirus serostatus. A separate validation cohort of some 130 different subjects was used in addition to the 666-subject first cohort. To predict cytomegalovirus infection status, the study brought together high-throughput TCR immunosequencing, statistical association of individual TCRs with disease status, and machine learning. A later analysis re-examined previously published TCR beta repertoires from hundreds of donors and added high-resolution HLA genotyping to investigate patterns of TCR occurrence. The later analysis used no new phenotypic data to find candidate immune exposures, relying instead on TCR beta sequences and their occurrence across donors. An earlier analysis of around 540 of the donors applied high-throughput TCR beta sequencing to assess whether each TCR beta V gene segment acted as functional or pseudogenic. Donor age, sex, ethnicity and CMV serostatus were collected together with the repertoire data. In a later genetic analysis, genome-wide SNP genotypes for about 55% of the 666 donors were used, and that subset was treated as a discovery cohort. Every repertoire in the discovery cohort had been generated on one and the same sequencing platform. Both class I and class II loci were covered by HLA typing, at four-digit resolution. The number of typed donors differed by locus: about 629-630 for A, B, C, DRB1 and DQB1; 500 to 550 for DQA1; 600 to 610 for DPA1; and 400 to 480 for DPB1. Because of strong linkage in the cohort, 4 to 6 DR-DQ haplotypes were treated as single units for association and clustering. On average, roughly 240,000 unique TCR beta nucleotide sequences were sequenced per donor among 398 genotyped donors of the cohort, with around 19% of those sequences being non-productive. Study-level results and caveats: A later genetic analysis associated a missense DCLRE1C variant with V-gene and J-gene trimming of TCR beta chains, and an independent cohort replicated the association. The authors suggested that the approach could potentially be extended to other disease states and immunological phenotypes. In this cohort, only TCR beta chains were sequenced, and detectable features were limited by the absence of alpha or paired-chain data. A later genetic analysis reported fewer N-insertions in productive TCRs among donors in an Asian-associated ancestry cluster than the approximately 670-donor mean. In a later analysis, most CMV-associated TCR beta chains were found to appear HLA-restricted, with HLA associations seemingly driven largely by CMV exposure. A further reported finding was that TCR beta sequences accurately predicted the HLA-A and HLA-B alleles for most subjects in the first cohort. Broadly in line with IMGT annotations, most TCR beta V segments showed up in productive rearrangements about 90% or about 30% of the time in an earlier analysis of about 500 of the donors. A group of highly shared sequence variants was considered likely to be a technical artifact of the sequencing pipeline. Specific HLA alleles were associated with roughly 17,000 TCR beta sequences at a false discovery rate of 0.05 in a later analysis. Linkage disequilibrium might explain the correlated functional status among segregating V segments, but an unknown experimental factor could not be excluded. The classifier was reported to diagnose cytomegalovirus status with high specificity and sensitivity in both the original and validation cohorts. Compared with equally common non-associated chains, HLA-associated TCR beta chains in a later analysis were more clonally expanded and had lower generation probabilities. In vitro tests confirmed that three of the cytomegalovirus-associated TCR beta chains recognize cytomegalovirus antigens. Because HLA typing was missing for some donors at each locus, association tests included only the typed subset. Assigning TCR associations to individual alleles was difficult when HLA alleles, especially DR and DQ, strongly co-occurred. Immune exposure information for the cohort was limited to CMV serostatus. Most TCR sequences were seen in very few donors, while some public TCRs were found in many individuals. According to a later analysis, TCR association rates differed among HLA loci, with DRB1 alleles showing the most associated TCRs and HLA-C alleles showing the fewest. Some IMGT-functional V segments, including TRBV6-2 and TRBV6-3, could not be told apart with the 87-base-pair reads, so those segments were excluded. In a later analysis, several top co-occurrence clusters were reported to appear linked to parvovirus B19, influenza, CMV and Epstein-Barr virus. Because counts were too low, about 18 rarely observed V segments, including chromosome 9 orphons, were excluded from the earlier analysis of some 540 of the donors. The presence/absence analyses assumed that sequencing depth was roughly uniform across donors, and that assumption may not be true. A total of about 150 TCR beta chains were listed by the study as associated with cytomegalovirus.

In total, approximately 610 healthy bone marrow donors made up the cohort. At the time of sampling, all cohort members were nominally healthy, though unrecorded immune exposures were likely present. The donor was CMV seronegative and was included in the group of a few hundred seronegative cohort members. A peripheral blood sample was provided by each donor, and peripheral blood mononuclear cells were used for TCR beta sequencing. Genomic DNA extraction from the blood cell samples was performed with the Qiagen DNeasy Blood Extraction Kit. Relative to germline, V is 0 bases shorter and J is 0 bases shorter, with 7 bases between their ends. Looking up the germline V gene yields CDR1 SGDLS and CDR2 YYNGEE. From the cysteine up to the phenylalanine, the CDR3 has a length of 14 residues. The sequence is cut down to CDR3 DNA, 42 bases in frame from base 1. The library was built by means of the immunoSEQ multiplex PCR assay. For the multiplex PCR, a mixture combining 60 forward primers for TCR Vbeta segments and 13 reverse primers for TCR Jbeta segments was used. A multiplex PCR assay on genomic DNA amplified the CDR3 region of rearranged TCR beta genes. The Illumina HiSeq System was used to sequence the amplified TCR beta libraries as 87-base-pair reads. Per the original workflow: In a later analysis, 77 million or so unique TCR beta chains were counted across the approximately 670 repertoires, and roughly 11 million of these chains were shared by at least two donors. Raw reads were error-corrected and collapsed into unique sequences with a nearest-neighbor algorithm that merged closely related sequences to remove PCR and sequencing errors. To assign V, D and J gene segments, CDR3 sequences were aligned to IMGT reference sequences. For a sequence to be retained, at least a six-nucleotide match to both a V gene segment and a J gene segment was required. A rearrangement counted as productive if the CDR3 had no stop codons and remained in frame with V and J, and every other rearrangement counted as non-productive. Following IMGT convention, CDR3 was defined as the stretch from the second conserved V-encoded cysteine to the conserved J-encoded phenylalanine. Sequences without an unambiguous match to a single V gene segment were excluded from the earlier analysis of a few hundred of the donors. In an earlier analysis of 587 of the donors, V segments were called functional above 56.7% productive rearrangements and were called segregating when the between-donor standard deviation exceeded 5%. A statistical classification framework was built for diagnosing cytomegalovirus status from the catalog of TCR beta chain sequences. In a later analysis, V and J genes were assigned by comparing TCR nucleotide sequences against IMGT/GENE-DB human TR gene sequences. A later analysis assigned CDR3 sequences and most-parsimonious VDJ recombination scenarios with the TCRdist pipeline. A later analysis defined each TCR beta chain by its CDR3 amino acid sequence plus V-gene family, and excluded reads lacking a unique V-gene family. A later analysis removed several hundred highly shared, low-generation-probability nucleotide sequences to deal with suspected cross-contamination and a sequencing artifact. For each public chain, a later analysis derived a clonal expansion index from normalized ranks of inferred template counts within each repertoire. In a later analysis, generation probabilities were computed using a VDJ recombination model fitted to out-of-frame rearrangements, and the results were checked against IGoR. Hypergeometric tests were used in a later analysis to score TCR-TCR, TCR-HLA and TCR-CMV co-occurrence, with a repertoire-size bias correction applied to the TCR pairs. To estimate false discovery rates, a later analysis permuted the HLA or CMV assignments 20 times. In a later analysis, co-occurring TCRs were grouped with DBSCAN, and TCRdist sequence similarity was added when clustering was performed within HLA-allele-positive subsets. Repertoires with fewer than 30,000 or more than 120,000 public chains were left out of co-occurrence clustering, as were about 5 repertoires with anomalous nucleotide sharing. Not all clones reach the TCRdb copy of this immuneACCESS table, which keeps in-frame sequences only. Checked studies attribute under half of the gap to unresolved V genes and leave the rest unexplained. V, J and clone size derive from that table, while D and trimming were established from the DNA sequence. Present in this sample are around 210,000 clones, approximately 79% of which were seen just once. The ten largest clonotypes hold 1.7% of the sample.

Sequencing input: PBMCs. The V and J segments used are TRBV9 and TRBJ2-7; no D gene is confidently identified. The sequence was collected from a middle-aged man in good health and CMV-seronegative. DNA sequence: TGTGCCAGCAGCGTAGTCCCAGGCTCCTACGAGCAGTACTTC. Its protein product is CASSVVPGSYEQYF.